This TCR beta chain stems from a study of T cell responses to AZD1222 COVID-19 vaccine. Overall study results and limits: Spike-specific TCR breadth and depth rose after two AZD1222 doses. In a largely white British group with more females than males, clonal diversity was possibly underestimated. The study reported that nearly half of spike-specific TCRs target unmutated variant regions. Just a handful of AZD1222 recipients were seropositive at baseline.

CDR1 is SGHVS, CDR2 FQNEAQ, per germline. The V segment lost 3 bases and the J segment 0 bases; nucleotides outside the gene matches: 6. This CDR3 has 18 amino acids. As for this clone: Its antigen remains unknown.

The data were produced by immunoSEQ multiplex PCR, yet TCRdb's version contains in-frame clones alone and is incomplete. The sample carries fewer than 100,000 clones, about 83% recorded once. Sequenced here: peripheral blood, sampled 28 days after the second AZD1222 dose. The chain carries TRBV7-8 and TRBJ1-6; 9 bases fit TRBD1. The receptor comes from an adult who received the AZD1222 COVID-19 vaccine. CDR3 region: CASSFGQGMSSYNSPLHF. In nucleotides, the CDR3 is TGTGCCAGCAGCTTCGGACAGGGGATGAGCTCCTATAATTCACCCCTCCACTTT.